Included here is one TCR beta chain sequence, with context. The antigen is unknown. V gave up 4 bases and J gave up 13 bases, with 22 bases separating them. Germline CDR1 reads SGHRS; CDR2 reads YFSETQ. This CDR3 spans 14 amino acids. The sample belongs to a study of early stage breast cancer tumors. About the research overall: Among around 12 ER+/PR+/HER2- tumors, eight were ductal, four lobular. General observations from the study: Commonly generated sequences made up most enriched TCRB sequences shared between patients. Compared with adjacent normal breast, tumors showed about 2.5-fold denser, more clonal T cells. Tumor and normal breast were distinguished via blood comparison in about 90% of the 16 patients.

The assay was immunoSEQ multiplex PCR, and TCRdb's table has in-frame clones only and misses some. The repertoire holds around 78,000 clones, with 65% to 80% as singletons. The chain links TRBV5-1 to TRBJ2-3; tentatively, D is TRBD2 (5 bases). The sequenced material came from blood. The source of this sequence is a person in their sixties or seventies with breast cancer. The DNA of the CDR3 is TGCGCCAGCAGCCTACCTCTCGGATCTACCGGGGAGTATTTT. It translates to CASSLPLGSTGEYF.